At least ten counts were recorded for the clone carrying this TCR beta chain. Its matching antigen is unknown. These data originate in a study of spatial heterogeneity in lung cancer. At the level of the study: Alpha-chain detections were consistently fewer than beta-chain detections among the sequences. Study conclusions and caveats: Tumor TCRs that were ubiquitous and expanded showed up in blood more at resection than follow-up.

Time point noted: sample taken at primary tumor resection. Whole RNA from tumor, nontumor lung or frozen PBMC was sequenced unsorted. Around 70 TRACERx patients with early, untreated non-small cell lung cancer donated samples. Per germline, CDR1 SGHRS and CDR2 YFSETQ. The ends lost 0 bases at V and 2 bases at J; junction bases unmatched: 7. The CDR3 is 16 amino acids. The library protocol tagged each TCR cDNA with a unique molecular identifier. A single record per CDR3 protein comes from TCRdb applying MiXCR to the 5' RACE reads. The data hold about 36,000 distinct CDR3 sequences, with 5.2% observed a single time.

Sequences were derived from PBMCs, sampled at surgery. The receptor was derived from a female donor with early-stage non-small cell lung cancer. V usage is TRBV5-1 and J usage is TRBJ1-1; the match to TRBD1 covers 7 bases. The CDR3: CASSLVSGGINTEAFF. In nucleotides, the CDR3 is TGCGCCAGCAGCTTGGTATCAGGGGGGATTAACACTGAAGCTTTCTTT.